Described below is a single T cell receptor beta chain sequence and its context. Cohorts were assigned according to the clinical history that participants reported. Cohort 3 donors counted as recovered after two negative PCRs, clearance, or resolved symptoms. This sample is drawn from a study of blood T cell repertoires in COVID-19. About the study: Material from acute and convalescent COVID-19 was sourced from the United States, Italy and Spain. Nucleic acid was either cDNA or gDNA, and it came from T cells, B-cell-depleted T cells, or PBMCs.

The CDR3 runs 14 residues. Per germline, CDR1 SEHNR and CDR2 FQNEAQ (reference sequence). Trimming removed 4 bases from V and 6 bases from J; junction bases left unmatched: 5. Libraries were prepared by immunoSEQ multiplex PCR; TCRdb keeps only in-frame clonotypes and omits some of them. The data contain fewer than 250,000 clones, roughly 80% of them singletons. The sample was PBMCs or T cells enriched from blood (not recorded which). This clonotype originated in a man between 60 and 70 years old who had recovered from COVID-19. The chain employs TRBV7-9 and TRBJ2-1; TRBD1 matches 8 bases. In nucleotides, the CDR3 is TGTGCCAGCAGCTCAAGGACAGGGTTCAATGAGCAGTTCTTC. Translating gives CASSSRTGFNEQFF.